Listed below are T cell receptor beta chains from one sample, sequenced in a study of cytomegalovirus exposure and HLA in healthy donors. Clones were read by immunoSEQ multiplex PCR, and TCRdb kept only the in-frame ones, dropping some. This table holds roughly 120,000 clones, approximately 80% found once. Input material: PBMCs. The receptors were gathered from a man aged 25 to 40 in good health and CMV-seropositive. The CDR3 runs from the conserved cysteine through the conserved F or W. D genes are given only for firm matches. Some rows mark clone size as missing; the rest say once, few, many or name a class of expanded clone.

j_call,clone_size,v_call,d_call,cdr3_nt,cdr3_aa
TRBJ1-4,NA,TRBV11-3,NA,TGTGCCAGCAGCTTATCGACAGGAAGGCGTGAAAAACTGTTTTTT,CASSLSTGRREKLFF
TRBJ2-5,NA,TRBV19,TRBD2,TGTGCCAGTAGTATAGGCCCGACTAGCGGGATGGAGACCCAGTACTTC,CASSIGPTSGMETQYF
TRBJ2-3,NA,TRBV7-9,NA,TGTGCCAGCAGCTTAGCGGGAAGGGAGCAAGTAGATACGCAGTATTTT,CASSLAGREQVDTQYF
TRBJ2-1,NA,TRBV12-2,NA,TGTGCAAGTCGCTTACCACCGGCTAGCGGGCGCGTCCTAAGGTCCTACAATGAGCAGTTCTTC,CASRLPPASGRVLRSYNEQFF
TRBJ1-2,NA,TRBV18,TRBD1,TGTGCCAGCTCACAGGACAGGGCTGGCTACACCTTC,CASSQDRAGYTF
TRBJ1-1,NA,TRBV6-6,TRBD1,TGTGCCAGCAGCCGCCAGGGGGCCTCTGAAGCTTTCTTT,CASSRQGASEAFF
TRBJ1-4,NA,TRBV19,TRBD1,TGTGCCAGTAGTAGCACCGGGACAGGGGACGAAAAACTGTTTTTT,CASSSTGTGDEKLFF
TRBJ2-3,NA,TRBV4-1,NA,TGCGCCAGCAGCCAAGATGGTGCGGGACGGGACACAGATACGCAGTATTTT,CASSQDGAGRDTDTQYF
TRBJ1-3,NA,TRBV5-1,NA,TGCGCCAGCAGCTCGACTTCCTCTGGAAACACCATATATTTT,CASSSTSSGNTIYF
TRBJ2-3,NA,TRBV4-2,NA,TGTGCCAGCAGCCTGGCAGAACTAACAGATACGCAGTATTTT,CASSLAELTDTQYF
TRBJ2-1,NA,TRBV7-2,NA,TGTGCCAGCAGCCACTCGTACGGCAATGAGCAGTTCTTC,CASSHSYGNEQFF
TRBJ1-1,NA,TRBV6-1,NA,TGTGCCAGCAGCCCCTCGAGGGGGGGCGGAAGAGCTTTCTTT,CASSPSRGGGRAFF
TRBJ2-5,NA,TRBV5-1,TRBD1,TGCGCCAGCAGCTTGGGGGGACAGCCCCAAGAGACCCAGTACTTC,CASSLGGQPQETQYF
TRBJ2-7,few,TRBV5-1,NA,TGCGCCAGCAGCGTAACAGGGAATCCATCCTACGAGCAGTACTTC,CASSVTGNPSYEQYF
TRBJ2-1,NA,TRBV5-1,TRBD2,TGCGCCAGCAGCTTGGGCCTAGCGGATTACAATGAGCAGTTCTTC,CASSLGLADYNEQFF
TRBJ1-4,NA,TRBV5-6,NA,TGTGCCAGCAGCTTATGGGGTCGGGGGGGCGGCGCGAATGAAAAACTGTTTTTT,CASSLWGRGGGANEKLFF
TRBJ1-5,NA,TRBV5-1,NA,TGCGCCAGCAGCCTCATGGGGGGGCAGCCCCAGCATTTT,CASSLMGGQPQHF
TRBJ2-1,NA,TRBV27,NA,TGTGCCAGCAGTTTTACCTCCGCGGGTGAGCAGTTCTTC,CASSFTSAGEQFF
TRBJ2-5,NA,TRBV7-9,NA,TGTGCCAGCAGCCCCCCTCGGCGCGGGCCCTCGGGGGAGACCCAGTACTTC,CASSPPRRGPSGETQYF
TRBJ2-1,few,TRBV11-2,NA,TGTGCCAGCAGCTTAGCGGTTGAGCAGTTCTTC,CASSLAVEQFF
TRBJ2-5,few,TRBV28,TRBD2,TGTGCCAGCAGCGCGAGACTAGCGGATAACCAAGAGACCCAGTACTTC,CASSARLADNQETQYF
TRBJ2-5,NA,TRBV10-1,TRBD1,TGCGCCAGCAGCCGGGACAGGCAAGAGACCCAGTACTTC,CASSRDRQETQYF
TRBJ1-2,NA,TRBV6-1,NA,TGTGCCAGCAGTGAAGTTACAGATTCCTATGGCTACACCTTC,CASSEVTDSYGYTF
TRBJ2-2,NA,TRBV5-1,TRBD2,TGCGCCAGCAGCCTTACTAGCGGGGGGGCCTTCACCGGGGAGCTGTTTTTT,CASSLTSGGAFTGELFF
TRBJ1-2,few,TRBV11-3,NA,TGTGCCAGCAGCCCCCGTGAGAGGGATGGCTACACCTTC,CASSPRERDGYTF
TRBJ1-4,NA,TRBV9,TRBD1,TGTGCCAGCAGCCCAGGAGGGGGCAGGGACGAAAAACTGTTTTTT,CASSPGGGRDEKLFF
TRBJ2-2,NA,TRBV4-1,TRBD2,TGCGCCAGCAGCCAGGTAGCGGGAGGGTTGCCGAGACAGAACACCGGGGAGCTGTTTTTT,CASSQVAGGLPRQNTGELFF
TRBJ2-2,NA,TRBV10-2,NA,TGCGCCAGCAGTGTAGGGGGACGGACAACCGGGGAGCTGTTTTTT,CASSVGGRTTGELFF
TRBJ1-5,once,TRBV5-5,NA,TGTGCCAGCAGCTTGGGTATAGGGGACTATCAGCCCCAGCATTTT,CASSLGIGDYQPQHF
TRBJ1-1,NA,TRBV7-9,NA,TGTGCCAGCAGCTTAGTCCTCGGGAAAAACACTGAAGCTTTCTTT,CASSLVLGKNTEAFF
TRBJ2-1,NA,TRBV30,NA,TGTGCCTGGAGTCGAGGTCAGTGGCAGTTCTTC,CAWSRGQWQFF
TRBJ1-1,NA,TRBV18,NA,TGTGCCAGCTCACCACCGACACGTACTGAAGCTTTCTTT,CASSPPTRTEAFF
TRBJ2-4,NA,TRBV7-2,TRBD1,TGTGCCAGCAGCTATGACAGGGCGCTCAAAAACATTCAGTACTTC,CASSYDRALKNIQYF
TRBJ2-1,NA,TRBV7-3,NA,TGTGCCAGCAGCCTAGAGGGACAAAACTACAATGAGCAGTTCTTC,CASSLEGQNYNEQFF
TRBJ1-1,NA,TRBV6-1,TRBD1,TGTGCCAGCAGAAGGACAGGGGATGAAGCTTTCTTT,CASRRTGDEAFF
TRBJ2-3,NA,TRBV5-8,TRBD2,TGTGCCAGCAGCTTGGAGGCAGCGGGGGGCCCGATGGATACGCAGTATTTT,CASSLEAAGGPMDTQYF
TRBJ2-3,NA,TRBV12-5,NA,TGTGCTAGTGGTTCTAGGGATACGCAGTATTTT,CASGSRDTQYF
TRBJ1-2,few,TRBV10-1,NA,TGCGCCAGCAGTGAGTCTTGTGGGCCCCTGGGCTATGGCTACACCTTC,CASSESCGPLGYGYTF
TRBJ2-7,NA,TRBV27,NA,TGTGCCAGCAGTTTGCTCGGAGGTCCCTACGAGCAGTACTTC,CASSLLGGPYEQYF
TRBJ1-2,NA,TRBV6-5,NA,TGTGCCAGCAGTGTAAACTATGGCTACACCTTC,CASSVNYGYTF
TRBJ1-1,NA,TRBV6-1,NA,TGTGCCAGCAGTGGTCAGAACACTGAAGCTTTCTTT,CASSGQNTEAFF
TRBJ2-5,NA,TRBV5-4,TRBD1,TGTGCCAGCAATACAGGGGGGCAGGAGACCCAGTACTTC,CASNTGGQETQYF
TRBJ1-3,NA,TRBV5-1,TRBD1,TGCGCCAGCAGCTTAACTGGGACAGGAGGTGGAAACACCATATATTTT,CASSLTGTGGGNTIYF
TRBJ2-7,NA,TRBV29-1,NA,TGCAGCGTTAAGGAGGCTTACGAGCAGTACTTC,CSVKEAYEQYF
TRBJ1-3,NA,TRBV5-1,NA,TGCGCCAGCAGCTTGGCTTTCGGGGTATCCTCTGGAAACACCATATATTTT,CASSLAFGVSSGNTIYF
TRBJ1-1,NA,TRBV4-1,NA,TGCGCCAGCAGCCAAGATAGGGGGACCTCAACATACACTGAAGCTTTCTTT,CASSQDRGTSTYTEAFF
TRBJ1-1,NA,TRBV28,TRBD1,TGTGCCAGCAGTTCTCTGTCCGGGACAGGGGGAGGCACTGAAGCTTTCTTT,CASSSLSGTGGGTEAFF
TRBJ2-5,NA,TRBV2,TRBD2,TGTGCCAGCAGAGATCCTATAGCGGGGGGTCAAGAGACCCAGTACTTC,CASRDPIAGGQETQYF
TRBJ2-3,NA,TRBV7-2,NA,TGTGCCAGCAGTTGGGGGGGCGGTAAACCAGATACGCAGTATTTT,CASSWGGGKPDTQYF
TRBJ1-2,once,TRBV5-6,NA,TGTGCCAGCAGCTTACCCAGGCGTAACTATGGCTACACCTTC,CASSLPRRNYGYTF
TRBJ2-1,NA,TRBV9,TRBD2,TGTGCCAGCAGCCCATGGACTAGCGGGGGCCACTACAATGAGCAGTTCTTC,CASSPWTSGGHYNEQFF
TRBJ1-5,NA,TRBV7-6,NA,TGTGCCAGCAGCTTGGACACTAGCAATCAGCCCCAGCATTTT,CASSLDTSNQPQHF